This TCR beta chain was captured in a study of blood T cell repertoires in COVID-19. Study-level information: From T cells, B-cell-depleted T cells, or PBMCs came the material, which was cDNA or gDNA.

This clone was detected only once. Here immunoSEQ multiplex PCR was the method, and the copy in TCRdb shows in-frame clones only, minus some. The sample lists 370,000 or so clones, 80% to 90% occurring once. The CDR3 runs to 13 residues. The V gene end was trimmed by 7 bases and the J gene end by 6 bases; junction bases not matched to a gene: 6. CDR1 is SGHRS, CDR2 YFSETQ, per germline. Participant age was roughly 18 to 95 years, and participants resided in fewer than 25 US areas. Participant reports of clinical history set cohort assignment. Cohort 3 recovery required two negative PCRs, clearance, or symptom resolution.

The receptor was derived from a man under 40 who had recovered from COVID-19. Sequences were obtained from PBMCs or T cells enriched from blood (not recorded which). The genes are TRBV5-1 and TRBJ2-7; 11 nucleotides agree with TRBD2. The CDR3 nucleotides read TGCGCCAGCGGTAGCGGGGGGGCGGGCGAGCAGTACTTC. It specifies CASGSGGAGEQYF.